This TCR beta chain comes out of a study of cytomegalovirus exposure and HLA in healthy donors. Study-wide background: A prior study identified 110 million or so unique TCR beta sequences from roughly 180 million T cells.

The germline V and J ends were trimmed by 3 bases and 8 bases, with 8 bases remaining between them. The CDR3 spans 11 residues. Germline assignment: CDR1 SGHNT and CDR2 YYREEE (reference sequence). In the PCR, 60 Vbeta and 13 Jbeta primers were used. The table came from immunoSEQ multiplex PCR; TCRdb's copy has only in-frame clones and leaves some out. The data hold around 67,000 clones, with 85% to 90% observed a single time. General study points: In all likelihood, a cluster of highly shared sequence variants was a sequencing artifact. In an earlier analysis, most TCR beta V segments were productive about 87% or about 30% of the time. One later analysis reportedly identified an Asian-associated ancestry cluster that showed fewer N-insertions than the roughly 600-donor mean.

In regard to this clone: The antigen is unknown.

The receptor was derived from a woman aged 25 to 45 in good health and CMV-seropositive. The source material was PBMCs. The chain recombines TRBV5-4 with TRBJ1-2; D possibly corresponds to TRBD1 (6 bases). Here the CDR3 DNA reads TGTGCCAGCAGCTCCAGGGGAGGCTACACCTTC. Protein sequence: CASSSRGGYTF. Together with reference TRBV5-4 and TRBJ1-2, the CDR3 gives the full variable domain: ETGVTQSPTHLIKTRGQQVTLRCSSQSGHNTVSWYQQALGQGPQFIFQYYREEENGRGNFPPRFSGLQFPNYSSELNVNALELDDSALYLCASSSRGGYTFGSGTRLTVV.